The 9 T cell receptor beta chains listed next were all sequenced from one sample in a study of CXCR3-negative and CXCR3-positive naive CD8 T cells. All TRB cDNA libraries came from 5' RACE performed with UMI labels. TCRdb reworked the 5' RACE reads into one entry per CDR3 protein, no DNA. The table lists about 130,000 distinct CDR3 sequences. Specimen: naive CXCR3- CD8+ T cells from blood. Subset indicated: CD45RO-CCR7+CD27+CD95- naive CD8+ T cells lacking CXCR3 (TNR3-). Every receptor here comes from a human donor in good health. Some clones in this sample may be carry-over from other donors' samples.

J is TRBJ2-7 and V is TRBV28; checking the TCRdb D call of TRBD1 is not possible without DNA. The germline CDR1 and CDR2 sequences are MDHEN and SYDVKM. The length of the CDR3 is 15 residues. CDR3 region: CASSFPGTGAYEQYF.

V gene TRBV7-9 combines with J gene TRBJ2-1; lacking DNA, the TRBD2 call made by TCRdb goes unchecked. The germline gives CDR1 SEHNR, CDR2 FQNEAQ (reference sequence). The CDR3 spans 19 residues. The CDR3 reads CASSLGSSGGPLYIDEQFF.

The V and J genes are TRBV12-3 or TRBV12-4 and TRBJ2-7; TCRdb's assignment of TRBD2 cannot be checked, as there is no DNA. The CDR3 runs 13 residues. CDR3 sequence: CATREGEGREQYF.

The rearrangement links TRBV15 to TRBJ2-3; the TCRdb call, TRBD2, lacks DNA for checking. The CDR3 consists of 15 residues. Per germline, CDR1 LNHNV and CDR2 YYDKDF (reference sequence). The CDR3 here is CATSRGAGSTDTQYF.

The gene calls are TRBV4-2 and TRBJ1-6; lacking DNA, the TRBD1 call made by TCRdb goes unchecked. The V gene's germline CDR1 is LGHNA and CDR2 YNFKEQ. This CDR3 is 16 amino acids long. CDR3 in amino acids: CASSQSGAGLYSPLHF.

The chain uses TRBV12-3 or TRBV12-4 and TRBJ2-2; lacking DNA, the TRBD2 call made by TCRdb goes unchecked. CDR3 length: 18 residues. This CDR3 is CASSLIGLAGVLFGELFF.

The V call is TRBV14, the J call TRBJ2-5; TCRdb returns TRBD2, unconfirmable since there is no DNA. Germline loops: CDR1 SGHDN, CDR2 FVKESK. The CDR3 is 17 residues long. The CDR3: CASSQETLAGHQETQYF.

The chain carries TRBV29-1 and TRBJ2-1; TCRdb's assignment of TRBD2 cannot be checked, as there is no DNA. CDR1 SQVTM and CDR2 ANQGSEA come from the germline V gene. CDR3 length: 17 amino acids. The CDR3 is CSVEDGLRGLVYNEQFF.

The chain carries TRBV7-9 and TRBJ2-4; TCRdb's assignment of TRBD2 cannot be checked, as there is no DNA. CDR3 length: 16 residues. Germline loops: CDR1 SEHNR, CDR2 FQNEAQ (reference sequence). CDR3 protein: CASAGNRQGGRNIQYF.